This T cell receptor (beta chain) appears in the sequencing data of a study of OX40 agonist ivuxolimab in advanced cancers. Context from the whole study: Ivuxolimab was a fully human IgG2 agonistic monoclonal antibody targeting the costimulatory receptor OX40 (CD134). Intravenous ivuxolimab was administered to patients every 2 weeks at six dose levels: 0.01, 0.1, 0.3, 1.5, 3 and 10 mg/kg. Patients were allowed to have had prior anti-PD-1, anti-PD-L1 or anti-CTLA-4 therapy, and approximately 37% of the dose-escalation patients had been treated with checkpoint inhibitors. A male proportion of roughly 80% and a mean age of roughly 58 years, ranging from 23 to 79, were recorded for the dose-escalation cohort. The point of sequencing TCRbeta in the periphery was to test whether ivuxolimab changed TCR sequence diversity and drove clonal T-cell expansion. Of the 50 to 55 dose-escalation patients, hepatocellular carcinoma was present in about 20, melanoma in roughly 15, renal cell carcinoma in 9 and head and neck cancer in 9. The paper covers the monotherapy dose-escalation part of the phase I ivuxolimab trial, which included N ≈ 52 patients. Three dose-escalation patients achieved partial responses, one with hepatocellular carcinoma and two with cutaneous melanoma. Overall study outcomes, separate from this receptor: Low levels of normalized T-cell clonal expansion were also seen in some patients who did not respond. Antigen specificity was not determined for the clonally expanded peripheral T cells. On average, CD8+ T cells showed more expanded clones than CD4+ T cells after ivuxolimab. At doses from 0.1 to 3.0 mg/kg, clonal expansion was seen in both CD4+ and CD8+ blood T cells between baseline and week 6. In the 0.1-3.0 mg/kg groups, partial responders had among the lowest normalized peripheral clonal expansion, particularly in CD8+ T cells.

V gives up 1 base and J gives up 7 bases, and the segment between their germline ends measures 14 bases. According to the germline V gene, CDR1 reads SGHTA and CDR2 reads FQGTGA. The cysteine opens and the phenylalanine closes a CDR3 of 15 amino acids. CDR3 DNA is the only sequence kept; it has 45 bases, read in frame from the first base. The trial excluded patients who had a history of autoimmune disease or who were on systemic immunosuppression. In every dose cohort, peripheral blood was drawn for TCR sequencing at baseline, cycle 4 day 1, and cycle 7 day 1. Samples came from an open-label, multicenter, first-in-human phase I dose-escalation trial of ivuxolimab. Adults with locally advanced or metastatic head and neck squamous cell, hepatocellular, melanoma or renal cell carcinoma were enrolled in the trial. Before TCR sequencing, CD4+ T cells and CD8+ T cells from peripheral blood were sorted into separate populations.

Genomic DNA was isolated from the sorted cells so that the TCRbeta CDR3 region could be sequenced. The immunoSEQ Assay was used for sequencing of TCRbeta CDR3 regions. Entries here come from immuneACCESS through TCRdb and include only in-frame sequences with V and J called. Some clones fail to appear in such tables; in the studies checked, an unresolved V gene covers under half of the shortfall, and the cause of the remainder is unknown. The sample table lists tens of thousands of clones, around 90% of them with a count of one. The ten largest account for more than 0.85% of the sample. With regard to this clone: The target of this receptor is not known. Base qualities are not at hand, and no much larger clone is one base apart.

The sample consisted of CD4+ or CD8+ T cells sorted from blood, taken in a trial of the OX40 agonist ivuxolimab. Here the chain combines TRBV7-3 and TRBJ2-1, and possibly TRBD1, on 6 matching bases. The TCR sequence derives from an adult with an advanced solid tumor such as melanoma, head and neck, liver or kidney cancer. The DNA sequence follows: TGTGCCAGCAGCTTAAGTACAGGGCTGGAAAATGAGCAGTTCTTC. The encoded protein is CASSLSTGLENEQFF.